The rows below give T cell receptor beta chains drawn from one sample of a study of radiotherapy plus CTLA-4 blockade in lung cancer. Repertoires were generated with immunoSEQ multiplex PCR, while TCRdb's copy carries only in-frame clones and drops some. The table includes some 52,000 clones, more than 65% detected once. Source: peripheral blood, taken from a patient treated with radiotherapy plus ipilimumab. The receptors stem from a human donor with non-small cell lung cancer who had a partial response to radiotherapy plus ipilimumab. Both conserved end residues are part of each CDR3. The D gene is left open where the match is weak. Rows may omit the clone size; those that give it use once, few, many or a size class.

d_gene: TRBD1
v_gene: TRBV5-1
abundance: NA
j_gene: TRBJ2-2
CDR3aa: CASSIGQGFTGELFF
CDR3nt: TGCGCCAGCAGCATAGGACAGGGATTCACCGGGGAGCTGTTTTTT

d_gene: TRBD1
v_gene: TRBV5-1
abundance: NA
j_gene: TRBJ2-1
CDR3aa: CASSLEGTATYNEQFF
CDR3nt: TGCGCCAGCAGCTTGGAAGGGACAGCAACCTACAATGAGCAGTTCTTC

d_gene: NA
v_gene: TRBV5-4
abundance: NA
j_gene: TRBJ2-7
CDR3aa: CASSPAGGSSYEQYF
CDR3nt: TGTGCCAGCAGCCCGGCCGGGGGTAGCTCCTACGAGCAGTACTTC

d_gene: TRBD2
v_gene: TRBV10-1
abundance: few
j_gene: TRBJ2-2
CDR3aa: CASRLAMGTGELFF
CDR3nt: TGCGCCAGCAGACTAGCGATGGGCACCGGGGAGCTGTTTTTT

d_gene: TRBD1
v_gene: TRBV5-1
abundance: NA
j_gene: TRBJ1-1
CDR3aa: CASSAGQAPNTEAFF
CDR3nt: TGCGCCAGCAGCGCTGGACAGGCCCCGAACACTGAAGCTTTCTTT

d_gene: NA
v_gene: TRBV5-5
abundance: NA
j_gene: TRBJ1-2
CDR3aa: CASSLPTTGTAGYTF
CDR3nt: TGTGCCAGCAGCTTGCCCACTACAGGGACCGCTGGCTACACCTTC

d_gene: NA
v_gene: TRBV6-1
abundance: NA
j_gene: TRBJ1-1
CDR3aa: CASSTWGGTEAFF
CDR3nt: TGTGCCAGCAGTACGTGGGGAGGCACTGAAGCTTTCTTT

d_gene: TRBD1
v_gene: TRBV5-1
abundance: NA
j_gene: TRBJ2-1
CDR3aa: CASSFRQGAADNEQFF
CDR3nt: TGCGCCAGCAGCTTTCGTCAGGGGGCGGCGGACAATGAGCAGTTCTTC

d_gene: TRBD1
v_gene: TRBV7-2
abundance: NA
j_gene: TRBJ1-5
CDR3aa: CASSLKRQGKWHF
CDR3nt: TGTGCCAGCAGCTTAAAGCGACAGGGGAAATGGCATTTT

d_gene: NA
v_gene: TRBV19
abundance: NA
j_gene: TRBJ1-2
CDR3aa: CASSVPGGVYGYTF
CDR3nt: TGTGCCAGTAGTGTGCCCGGGGGAGTCTATGGCTACACCTTC

d_gene: NA
v_gene: TRBV19
abundance: NA
j_gene: TRBJ2-3
CDR3aa: CASSRGGRGHTDTQYF
CDR3nt: TGTGCCAGTAGCCGAGGGGGGAGGGGACACACAGATACGCAGTATTTT

d_gene: NA
v_gene: TRBV27
abundance: NA
j_gene: TRBJ2-7
CDR3aa: CASSSQGLPPEQYF
CDR3nt: TGTGCCAGCAGTTCTCAGGGGCTCCCCCCTGAGCAGTACTTC

d_gene: NA
v_gene: TRBV6-5
abundance: NA
j_gene: TRBJ2-7
CDR3aa: CASSYSYEGFRYEQYF
CDR3nt: TGTGCCAGCAGTTACTCCTACGAGGGATTTCGTTACGAGCAGTACTTC

d_gene: TRBD1
v_gene: TRBV7-8
abundance: NA
j_gene: TRBJ1-2
CDR3aa: CASSSGTGPTYGYTF
CDR3nt: TGTGCCAGCAGCTCTGGGACAGGGCCCACCTATGGCTACACCTTC

d_gene: NA
v_gene: TRBV5-1
abundance: NA
j_gene: TRBJ1-4
CDR3aa: CASSLGGNEKLFF
CDR3nt: TGCGCCAGCAGCCTGGGAGGCAATGAAAAACTGTTTTTT

d_gene: NA
v_gene: TRBV18
abundance: NA
j_gene: TRBJ1-2
CDR3aa: CASSPEKRGYTF
CDR3nt: TGTGCCAGCTCACCAGAGAAACGGGGCTACACCTTC

d_gene: NA
v_gene: TRBV6-5
abundance: few
j_gene: TRBJ2-3
CDR3aa: CASSLGGTDTQYF
CDR3nt: TGTGCCAGCAGCTTAGGGGGCACAGATACGCAGTATTTT

d_gene: TRBD2
v_gene: TRBV29-1
abundance: few
j_gene: TRBJ2-3
CDR3aa: CSVLGLAGASDTQYF
CDR3nt: TGCAGCGTACTGGGACTAGCGGGGGCGTCAGATACGCAGTATTTT

d_gene: TRBD1
v_gene: TRBV10-2
abundance: NA
j_gene: TRBJ1-3
CDR3aa: CASSESGQGVRISGNTIYF
CDR3nt: TGCGCCAGCAGTGAGTCGGGACAGGGGGTACGAATCTCTGGAAACACCATATATTTT

d_gene: TRBD2
v_gene: TRBV30
abundance: once
j_gene: TRBJ2-3
CDR3aa: CAWSLAGGGTDTQYF
CDR3nt: TGTGCCTGGAGTCTAGCGGGGGGGGGCACAGATACGCAGTATTTT

d_gene: NA
v_gene: TRBV11-1
abundance: NA
j_gene: TRBJ1-4
CDR3aa: CASSLGGGSNEKLFF
CDR3nt: TGTGCCAGCAGCTTAGGGGGCGGATCTAATGAAAAACTGTTTTTT

d_gene: NA
v_gene: TRBV2
abundance: NA
j_gene: TRBJ1-4
CDR3aa: CASSRTSWGGREKLFF
CDR3nt: TGTGCCAGCAGCCGGACTTCCTGGGGGGGTCGGGAAAAACTGTTTTTT

d_gene: TRBD2
v_gene: TRBV2
abundance: NA
j_gene: TRBJ2-3
CDR3aa: CASSISGVPDTQYF
CDR3nt: TGTGCCAGCAGTATTAGCGGGGTGCCAGATACGCAGTATTTT

d_gene: NA
v_gene: TRBV9
abundance: NA
j_gene: TRBJ2-3
CDR3aa: CASSEGGGRFTDTQYF
CDR3nt: TGTGCCAGCAGCGAGGGGGGGGGACGGTTCACAGATACGCAGTATTTT

d_gene: NA
v_gene: TRBV19
abundance: few
j_gene: TRBJ2-7
CDR3aa: CASSIGAGGYEQYF
CDR3nt: TGTGCCAGTAGTATAGGTGCAGGGGGGTACGAGCAGTACTTC

d_gene: TRBD1
v_gene: TRBV28
abundance: NA
j_gene: TRBJ1-6
CDR3aa: CASSLSMTGVNSPLHF
CDR3nt: TGTGCCAGCAGTTTATCGATGACAGGGGTTAATTCACCCCTCCACTTT

d_gene: TRBD1
v_gene: TRBV6-5
abundance: NA
j_gene: TRBJ1-5
CDR3aa: CASSSDRNSNQPQHF
CDR3nt: TGTGCCAGCAGTTCGGACAGGAATAGCAATCAGCCCCAGCATTTT

d_gene: TRBD1
v_gene: TRBV4-2
abundance: NA
j_gene: TRBJ1-2
CDR3aa: CASSQVGLGDRAYGYTF
CDR3nt: TGTGCCAGCAGCCAAGTCGGGTTGGGGGACAGGGCTTACGGCTACACCTTC

d_gene: TRBD1
v_gene: TRBV27
abundance: few
j_gene: TRBJ2-2
CDR3aa: CASHPLGQGADGELFF
CDR3nt: TGTGCCAGCCATCCCCTGGGCCAGGGGGCGGACGGGGAGCTGTTTTTT

d_gene: TRBD1
v_gene: TRBV7-6
abundance: NA
j_gene: TRBJ2-7
CDR3aa: CASSFPEQGGLGLYEQYF
CDR3nt: TGTGCCAGCAGCTTTCCCGAACAGGGGGGCCTGGGATTGTACGAGCAGTACTTC

d_gene: TRBD2
v_gene: TRBV2
abundance: NA
j_gene: TRBJ2-3
CDR3aa: CASSGGLAELTDTQYF
CDR3nt: TGTGCCAGCAGTGGCGGCCTAGCGGAACTTACAGATACGCAGTATTTT

d_gene: TRBD1
v_gene: TRBV5-1
abundance: NA
j_gene: TRBJ2-7
CDR3aa: CASRRLPGQGAYEQYF
CDR3nt: TGCGCCAGCAGACGTCTTCCGGGACAGGGGGCTTACGAGCAGTACTTC

d_gene: TRBD1
v_gene: TRBV6-4
abundance: NA
j_gene: TRBJ2-3
CDR3aa: CASSEPGGHTQYF
CDR3nt: TGTGCCAGCAGTGAGCCAGGGGGTCATACGCAGTATTTT

d_gene: NA
v_gene: TRBV9
abundance: NA
j_gene: TRBJ2-1
CDR3aa: CASSVVGFGFNEQFF
CDR3nt: TGTGCCAGCAGCGTAGTGGGCTTTGGATTCAATGAGCAGTTCTTC

d_gene: NA
v_gene: TRBV7-8
abundance: NA
j_gene: TRBJ2-7
CDR3aa: CASSSLGRLSYEQYF
CDR3nt: TGTGCCAGCAGCTCTCTGGGCAGGCTCTCCTACGAGCAGTACTTC

d_gene: NA
v_gene: TRBV19
abundance: NA
j_gene: TRBJ2-2
CDR3aa: CASTYETGSTGELFF
CDR3nt: TGTGCCAGCACTTATGAGACAGGCTCCACCGGGGAGCTGTTTTTT

d_gene: NA
v_gene: TRBV6-6
abundance: NA
j_gene: TRBJ2-7
CDR3aa: CASSYEAGYSYEQYF
CDR3nt: TGTGCCAGCAGTTATGAGGCCGGATACTCCTACGAGCAGTACTTC

d_gene: TRBD1
v_gene: TRBV7-9
abundance: NA
j_gene: TRBJ2-2
CDR3aa: CASSSPSGQGVSGELFF
CDR3nt: TGTGCCAGCAGCTCCCCATCGGGACAGGGGGTTTCCGGGGAGCTGTTTTTT

d_gene: TRBD1
v_gene: TRBV5-4
abundance: NA
j_gene: TRBJ2-3
CDR3aa: CASSLAPTGDLADTQYF
CDR3nt: TGTGCCAGCAGCTTGGCCCCGACAGGGGATTTAGCAGATACGCAGTATTTT

d_gene: NA
v_gene: TRBV27
abundance: NA
j_gene: TRBJ1-6
CDR3aa: CASSPGNPLNSPLHF
CDR3nt: TGTGCCAGCAGTCCGGGAAACCCGTTAAATTCACCCCTCCACTTC

d_gene: NA
v_gene: TRBV7-2
abundance: NA
j_gene: TRBJ2-5
CDR3aa: CASSLIAGQETQYF
CDR3nt: TGTGCCAGCAGCTTAATCGCGGGGCAGGAGACCCAGTACTTC

d_gene: NA
v_gene: TRBV27
abundance: NA
j_gene: TRBJ1-2
CDR3aa: CASRGRGAGYGYTF
CDR3nt: TGTGCCAGCAGGGGGAGGGGCGCGGGGTATGGCTACACCTTC

d_gene: NA
v_gene: TRBV4-3
abundance: NA
j_gene: TRBJ2-6
CDR3aa: CASSQVGGSGANVLTF
CDR3nt: TGCGCCAGCAGCCAAGTCGGGGGCTCTGGGGCCAACGTCCTGACTTTC

d_gene: NA
v_gene: TRBV6-5
abundance: once
j_gene: TRBJ2-2
CDR3aa: CASSFPGTGELFF
CDR3nt: TGTGCCAGCAGTTTCCCAGGGACCGGGGAGCTGTTTTTT

d_gene: TRBD1
v_gene: TRBV18
abundance: NA
j_gene: TRBJ1-2
CDR3aa: CASSPGQGNYGYTF
CDR3nt: TGTGCCAGCTCACCGGGACAGGGTAACTATGGCTACACCTTC

d_gene: TRBD1
v_gene: TRBV28
abundance: NA
j_gene: TRBJ2-7
CDR3aa: CASSPTLGQVYEQYF
CDR3nt: TGTGCCAGCAGTCCCACCCTCGGACAGGTCTACGAGCAGTACTTC

d_gene: NA
v_gene: TRBV11-2
abundance: NA
j_gene: TRBJ2-1
CDR3aa: CASSSGAGGLMDNEQFF
CDR3nt: TGTGCCAGCAGCTCAGGGGCCGGGGGGTTAATGGACAATGAGCAGTTCTTC

d_gene: TRBD2
v_gene: TRBV14
abundance: NA
j_gene: TRBJ2-7
CDR3aa: CASSHLAGGYEQYF
CDR3nt: TGTGCCAGCAGCCACTTAGCGGGGGGTTACGAGCAGTACTTC

d_gene: NA
v_gene: TRBV9
abundance: NA
j_gene: TRBJ2-3
CDR3aa: CASSASGGTDTQYF
CDR3nt: TGTGCCAGCAGCGCTTCGGGGGGCACAGATACGCAGTATTTT

d_gene: TRBD1
v_gene: TRBV19
abundance: NA
j_gene: TRBJ1-2
CDR3aa: CASSVQDRGTYGYTF
CDR3nt: TGTGCCAGTAGCGTCCAGGACAGGGGAACCTATGGCTACACCTTC

d_gene: TRBD1
v_gene: TRBV19
abundance: NA
j_gene: TRBJ2-5
CDR3aa: CASRSLGGQGDQETQYF
CDR3nt: TGTGCCAGTAGATCCTTGGGAGGACAGGGGGACCAAGAGACCCAGTACTTC

d_gene: TRBD1
v_gene: TRBV28
abundance: NA
j_gene: TRBJ1-2
CDR3aa: CASSLGGQGGGYTF
CDR3nt: TGTGCCAGCAGTTTGGGGGGACAGGGTGGGGGCTACACCTTC

d_gene: NA
v_gene: TRBV29-1
abundance: NA
j_gene: TRBJ2-2
CDR3aa: CSVEVGAGNTGELFF
CDR3nt: TGCAGCGTTGAAGTTGGGGCCGGTAACACCGGGGAGCTGTTTTTT

d_gene: TRBD1
v_gene: TRBV7-9
abundance: NA
j_gene: TRBJ2-3
CDR3aa: CASSLVTGHTDTQYF
CDR3nt: TGTGCCAGCAGCTTAGTGACAGGGCACACAGATACGCAGTATTTT

d_gene: NA
v_gene: TRBV4-3
abundance: NA
j_gene: TRBJ1-6
CDR3aa: CASSQENLLNSPLHF
CDR3nt: TGCGCCAGCAGCCAAGAGAACCTACTTAATTCACCCCTCCACTTT

d_gene: NA
v_gene: TRBV14
abundance: NA
j_gene: TRBJ2-2
CDR3aa: CASSHYRSTGELFF
CDR3nt: TGTGCCAGCAGCCACTACCGGTCAACCGGGGAGCTGTTTTTT

d_gene: NA
v_gene: TRBV7-9
abundance: NA
j_gene: TRBJ2-1
CDR3aa: CASSAPGRNEQFF
CDR3nt: TGTGCCAGCAGCGCCCCAGGGCGCAATGAGCAGTTCTTC

d_gene: NA
v_gene: TRBV10-3
abundance: NA
j_gene: TRBJ2-2
CDR3aa: CAIRTDNTGELFF
CDR3nt: TGTGCCATCAGGACAGACAACACCGGGGAGCTGTTTTTT